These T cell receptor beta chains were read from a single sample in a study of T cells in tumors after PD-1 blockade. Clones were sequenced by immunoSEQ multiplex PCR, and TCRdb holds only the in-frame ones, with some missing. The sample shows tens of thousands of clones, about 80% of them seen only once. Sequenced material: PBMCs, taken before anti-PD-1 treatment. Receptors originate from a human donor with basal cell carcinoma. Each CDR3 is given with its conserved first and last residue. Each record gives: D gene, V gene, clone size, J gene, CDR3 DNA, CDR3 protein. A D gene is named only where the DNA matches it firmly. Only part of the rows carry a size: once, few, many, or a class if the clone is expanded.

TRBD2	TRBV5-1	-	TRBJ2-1	TGCGCCAGCAGCCTTACTAGCGGGGGGACCAATGAGCAGTTCTTC	CASSLTSGGTNEQFF
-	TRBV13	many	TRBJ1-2	TGTGCCAGCAGCTATGGCAGGGAAGGCTACACCTTC	CASSYGREGYTF
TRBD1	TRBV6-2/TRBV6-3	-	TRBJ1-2	TGTGCCAGCAGTTACACCAGGGGGCCTAACTATGGCTACACCTTC	CASSYTRGPNYGYTF
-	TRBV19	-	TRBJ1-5	TGTGCCAGTAGTAGTGTAGGGGCCCAGCCCCAGCATTTT	CASSSVGAQPQHF
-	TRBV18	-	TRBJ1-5	TGTGCCAGCTCGTACGACTCCCTCGACAGACAGCCCCAGCATTTT	CASSYDSLDRQPQHF
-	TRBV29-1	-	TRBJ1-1	TGCAGCGTTAAGAACAGGGAACGGAACACTGAAGCTTTCTTT	CSVKNRERNTEAFF
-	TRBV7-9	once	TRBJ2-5	TGTGCCAGCAGCCGCAGGGAGACCCAAGAGACCCAGTACTTC	CASSRRETQETQYF
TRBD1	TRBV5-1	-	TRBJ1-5	TGCGCCAGCAGCTTGGAAGGACAGGGATTTCAGCCCCAGCATTTT	CASSLEGQGFQPQHF
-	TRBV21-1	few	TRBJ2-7	TGTGCCAGCAGCAAACAGGGACCTCCTGCCCCGACTTTAAGCTCCTACGAGCAGTACTTC	CASSKQGPPAPTLSSYEQYF
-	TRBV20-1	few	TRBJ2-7	TGCAGTGCTCCTATAGGGTCCGAGCAGTACTTC	CSAPIGSEQYF
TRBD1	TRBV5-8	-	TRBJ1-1	TGTGCCAGCACCCGGGACAGGAGTGCCGCGGGCGGTGAAGCTTTCTTT	CASTRDRSAAGGEAFF
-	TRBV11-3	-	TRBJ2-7	TGTGCCAGCAGCTTAGCACAGAGAGCCTACGAGCAGTACTTC	CASSLAQRAYEQYF
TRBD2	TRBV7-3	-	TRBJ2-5	TGTGCCAGCAGCTTATACGGGGGGACCCAAGAGACCCAGTACTTC	CASSLYGGTQETQYF
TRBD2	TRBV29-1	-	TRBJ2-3	TGCAGCGTTGTCAGCGGGGGGGCCGCAGATACGCAGTATTTT	CSVVSGGAADTQYF
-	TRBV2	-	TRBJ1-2	TGTGCCAGCAGTGGGGAGGGCTCTGGGGCTGTATATGGCTACACCTTC	CASSGEGSGAVYGYTF
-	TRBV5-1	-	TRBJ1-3	TGCGCCAGCAGCTTGACTGGGCAAGCGGGAAACACCATATATTTT	CASSLTGQAGNTIYF
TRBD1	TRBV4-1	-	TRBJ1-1	TGCGCCAGCAGCCAAGATTTCCCAGGGGGCACTGAAGCTTTCTTT	CASSQDFPGGTEAFF
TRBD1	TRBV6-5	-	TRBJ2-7	TGTGCCAGCAGCCGACAGGGAGTTTCAGGCTACGAGCAGTACTTC	CASSRQGVSGYEQYF
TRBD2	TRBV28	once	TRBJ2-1	TGTGCCAGCAGCCTTTCGATCCCTGGGACTACTAACAATGAGCAGTTCTTC	CASSLSIPGTTNNEQFF
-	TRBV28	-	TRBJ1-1	TGTGCCAGCAGTTTCGAACGCGGGACTGAAGCTTTCTTT	CASSFERGTEAFF
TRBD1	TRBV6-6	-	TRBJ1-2	TGTGCCAGCAGTTTCGCGCCGGGACAGGGCTATGGCTACACCTTC	CASSFAPGQGYGYTF
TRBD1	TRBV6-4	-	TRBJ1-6	TGTGCCAGCAGCCCTGCAGGGGGGTTACCCCTCCACTTT	CASSPAGGLPLHF
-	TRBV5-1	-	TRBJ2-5	TGCGCCAGCAGCGCCGACACTTCCCAAGAGACCCAGTACTTC	CASSADTSQETQYF
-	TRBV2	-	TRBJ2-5	TGTGCCAGCAGGGTAGACAGGTACCAAGAGACCCAGTACTTC	CASRVDRYQETQYF
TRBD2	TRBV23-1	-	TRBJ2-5	TGCGCCAGCAGTCAACCGAAGCGGGGGAGGGTCAAAGAGACCCAGTACTTC	CASSQPKRGRVKETQYF